This TCR beta chain was captured in a study of T cell repertoires in cytomegalovirus infection. In TCRdb, the reads were re-called with MiXCR into one record per CDR3 protein. The top ten hold about 18% of the sample, which has roughly 730,000 distinct CDR3 sequences, around 32% seen once. The CDR3 spans 15 residues. Germline assignment: CDR1 DFQATT and CDR2 SNEGSKA (reference sequence). Germline trimming cut 3 bases from V and 4 bases from J; bases unmatched to any gene: 8. This clonotype has just a few counts. Its matching antigen is unknown. Sequencing used cultured PBMCs, obtained from culture after CMV antigen stimulation. The TCR originated in a human donor in good health (CMV status not recorded). Some clones in this sample may be carry-over from other donors' samples. The rearrangement links TRBV20-1 to TRBJ2-3; 9 bases fit TRBD1. This chain's CDR3 is CSASPGQGIPDTQYF. DNA for the CDR3: TGCAGTGCTAGTCCCGGACAGGGGATTCCAGATACGCAGTATTTT.